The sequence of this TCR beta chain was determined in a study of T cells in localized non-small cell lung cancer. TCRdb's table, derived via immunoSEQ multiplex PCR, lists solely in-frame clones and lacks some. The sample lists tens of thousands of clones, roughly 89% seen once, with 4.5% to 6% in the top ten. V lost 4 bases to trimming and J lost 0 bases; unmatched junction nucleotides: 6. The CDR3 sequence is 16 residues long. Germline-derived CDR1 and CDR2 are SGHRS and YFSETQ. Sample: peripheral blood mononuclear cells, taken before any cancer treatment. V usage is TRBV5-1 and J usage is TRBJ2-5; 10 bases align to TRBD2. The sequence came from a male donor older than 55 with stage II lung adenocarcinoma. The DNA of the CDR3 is TGCGCCAGCAGCGCCTGGACTAGCGGCTACCAAGAGACCCAGTACTTC. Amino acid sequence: CASSAWTSGYQETQYF. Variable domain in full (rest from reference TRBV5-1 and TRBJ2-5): KAGVTQTPRYLIKTRGQQVTLSCSPISGHRSVSWYQQTPGQGLQFLFEYFSETQRNKGNFPGRFSGRQFSNSRSEMNVSTLELGDSALYLCASSAWTSGYQETQYFGPGTRLLVL.